The 3 T cell receptor beta chains given below trace back to one sample, sequenced in a study of T cell changes during pregnancy in multiple sclerosis. Method: immunoSEQ multiplex PCR; TCRdb's copy keeps in-frame clones and lacks some. The profile shows tens of thousands of clones, just over 90% of them singletons. The starting material was CD4+ T cells from peripheral blood mononuclear cells, obtained before pregnancy. The receptors derive from a female donor with multiple sclerosis, enrolled in a pregnancy study.

The V call is TRBV5-6, the J call TRBJ2-3, with 11 bases matching TRBD2. V gave up 0 bases and J gave up 4 bases; unmatched junction bases: 1. CDR3 size: 15 residues. CDR1 SGHDT and CDR2 YYEEEE come from the germline V gene. For the CDR3, the DNA is TGTGCCAGCAGCTTGGAACTAGCGGGAGCAGATACGCAGTATTTT. Translating gives CASSLELAGADTQYF.

The CDR3 DNA sequence: TGCAGCACCCATGGACAGGGTCTCGCTGAAGCTTTCTTT. This translates into CSTHGQGLAEAFF. The V and J genes are TRBV29-1 and TRBJ1-1; 8 positions match TRBD1. CDR1 is SQVTM and CDR2 is ANQGSEA in the germline V gene. The ends lost 8 bases at V and 6 bases at J; junction bases unmatched: 11. The CDR3 runs 13 residues.

The chain has TRBV15 and TRBJ2-5; D is undetermined. Trimming left V 1 base short and J 2 bases short, with 14 bases between. This CDR3 region has 16 residues. Per germline, CDR1 LNHNV and CDR2 YYDKDF (reference sequence). The CDR3 DNA reads TGTGCCACCAGCAGAGGCGGCAGAAATAAACAAGAGACCCAGTACTTC. Protein: CATSRGGRNKQETQYF.